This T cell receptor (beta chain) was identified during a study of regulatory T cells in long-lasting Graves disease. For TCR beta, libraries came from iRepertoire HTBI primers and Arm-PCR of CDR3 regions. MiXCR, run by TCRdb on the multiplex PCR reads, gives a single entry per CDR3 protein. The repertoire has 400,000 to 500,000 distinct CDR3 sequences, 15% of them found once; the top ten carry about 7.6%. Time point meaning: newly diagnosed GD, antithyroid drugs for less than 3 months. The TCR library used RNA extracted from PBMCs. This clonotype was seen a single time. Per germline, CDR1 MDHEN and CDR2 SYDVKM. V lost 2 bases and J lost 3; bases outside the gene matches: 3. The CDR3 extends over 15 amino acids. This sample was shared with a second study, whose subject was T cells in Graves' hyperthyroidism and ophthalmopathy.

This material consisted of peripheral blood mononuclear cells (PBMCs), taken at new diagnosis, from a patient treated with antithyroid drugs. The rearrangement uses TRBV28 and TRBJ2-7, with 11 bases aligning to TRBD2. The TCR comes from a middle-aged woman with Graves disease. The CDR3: CASSLNGLAGYEQYF. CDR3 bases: TGTGCCAGCAGTTTAAACGGACTAGCGGGCTACGAGCAGTACTTC.